The 28 T cell receptor beta chains below come from one sample, sequenced in a study of control samples from healthy donors and cancer patients. The table came from immunoSEQ multiplex PCR; TCRdb's copy has only in-frame clones and leaves some out. The repertoire holds 150,000 to 200,000 clones, 70% to 90% seen once, with 12% in the top ten. The sample was blood. These receptors all come from a man aged 30-40 years in good health.

The chain joins TRBV5-1 to TRBJ2-3; 9 bases align to TRBD2. Germline V CDR1 and CDR2: SGHRS, YFSETQ. The V gene end was trimmed by 5 bases and the J gene end by 8 bases; junction bases not matched to a gene: 12. This CDR3 spans 15 amino acids. DNA for the CDR3: TGCGCCAGCAGTTTCGGAGCGGGGGGCGGGGGTACGCAGTATTTT. It is translated as CASSFGAGGGGTQYF. The complete variable domain, with remaining parts taken from reference TRBV5-1 and TRBJ2-3, reads KAGVTQTPRYLIKTRGQQVTLSCSPISGHRSVSWYQQTPGQGLQFLFEYFSETQRNKGNFPGRFSGRQFSNSRSEMNVSTLELGDSALYLCASSFGAGGGGTQYFGPGTRLTVL.

The chain is built from TRBV6-5 and TRBJ1-4; a weak D match, TRBD1 (5 bases). CDR3 length: 14 residues. The V gene lost 0 bases and the J gene lost 3 bases, with 5 bases spanning the gap. Germline-derived CDR1 and CDR2 are MNHEY and SVGAGI. DNA for the CDR3: TGTGCCAGCAGTTACTCGACAGCTAATGAAAAACTGTTTTTT. This gives the protein CASSYSTANEKLFF.

This clone has a single count. The chain couples TRBV6-2 or TRBV6-3 to TRBJ2-1, with D tentatively TRBD1 or TRBD2 (5 bases each). The V and J ends lost 2 bases and 2 bases respectively, with 7 bases between them. Germline V gene lookup returns CDR1 MNHEY and CDR2 SVGEGT. The CDR3 has 14 amino acids. CDR3 nucleotide sequence: TGTGCCAGCAGTTACCGGGGCACCTACAATGAGCAGTTCTTC. It encodes CASSYRGTYNEQFF.

CDR3 amino acids: CASSAQVGNGPQHF. CDR3 DNA: TGTGCCAGCAGTGCACAGGTCGGTAACGGGCCCCAGCATTTT. The rearrangement joins TRBV9 to TRBJ1-5; possible D gene TRBD1, 5 bases. Between the trimmed V and J ends, which lost 5 bases and 9 bases, there was a span of 18 bases. Germline V lookup: CDR1 SGDLS, CDR2 YYNGEE. This CDR3 comprises 14 residues. Full variable domain (rest looked up from reference TRBV9 and TRBJ1-5): DSGVTQTPKHLITATGQRVTLRCSPRSGDLSVYWYQQSLDQGLQFLIQYYNGEERAKGNILERFSAQQFPDLHSELNLSSLELGDSALYFCASSAQVGNGPQHFGDGTRLSIL.

This chain links TRBV2 with TRBJ1-6, with 7 bases aligning to TRBD1. J lost 5 bases, V lost 4 bases, and 2 bases had no gene match. Germline CDR1 reads SNHLY; CDR2 reads FYNNEI. The CDR3 runs 14 residues. In nucleotides, the CDR3 is TGTGCCAGCAGTGGGGACAGTAATAATTCACCCCTCCACTTT. Translation gives CASSGDSNNSPLHF.

This rearrangement joins TRBV19 to TRBJ1-5, with 7 bases aligning to TRBD1. Germline CDR1 and CDR2: LNHDA and SQIVND (reference sequence). Trimming took 6 bases from V and 6 from J; bases not matched to a gene: 5. There are 13 residues in the CDR3. CDR3 amino acids: CASSPGGGQPQHF. The CDR3 region has the DNA TGTGCCAGTAGCCCAGGGGGAGGTCAGCCCCAGCATTTT.

The chain is built from TRBV19 and TRBJ2-5; D gene unclear. The CDR3 loop spans 13 amino acids. Germline CDR1 reads LNHDA; CDR2 reads SQIVND (reference sequence). V lost 6 bases and J lost 4, with 12 bases in between. CDR3: CASRASVGETQYF. DNA for the CDR3: TGTGCCAGTAGGGCCTCAGTCGGAGAGACCCAGTACTTC.

This chain uses TRBV5-4 with TRBJ2-7; D not resolved. Germline CDR1 is SGHNT and CDR2 is YYREEE (reference sequence). CDR3 length: 11 amino acids. Trimming removed 4 bases at V and 7 bases at J, with 9 bases between. In DNA, the CDR3 is TGTGCCAGCAGCCATGCAAAAGAGCAGTACTTC. It encodes CASSHAKEQYF.

This chain links TRBV7-2 with TRBJ2-1, with TRBD2 matching 9 bases. In germline, CDR1 is SGHTA, CDR2 FQGNSA. The CDR3 is 18 residues long. Trimming at V came to 1 base and at J to 7 bases, leaving 14 bases not matched to a gene. CDR3 coding DNA: TGTGCCAGCAGCTTAGATAGTTGGGCGGGAGGGGGGTATAATGAGCAGTTCTTC. Residues: CASSLDSWAGGGYNEQFF.

This sequence joins TRBV23-1 and TRBJ2-2, with D maybe TRBD1 (5 bases). TRBV23-1 is treated as an ORF (open reading frame) with a function not yet certain. The V gene lost 0 bases and the J gene lost 0 bases, with 11 bases spanning the gap. The CDR3 loop spans 17 amino acids. The CDR3 DNA reads as TGCGCCAGCAGTCAATCACGTGGGGCCCCGAACACCGGGGAGCTGTTTTTT. Its protein is CASSQSRGAPNTGELFF.

The chain couples TRBV28 to TRBJ1-6; D is uncertain. The CDR3 totals 15 residues. Trimming left V 6 bases short and J 5 bases short, with 14 bases between. Germline lookup yields CDR1 MDHEN and CDR2 SYDVKM. CDR3 in amino acids: CASSRKTSNNSPLHF. As DNA, the CDR3 is TGTGCCAGCAGCAGAAAGACAAGTAATAATTCACCCCTCCACTTT.

J is TRBJ1-5 and V is TRBV5-1, with D maybe TRBD1 (5 bases). Looked up from germline, CDR1 is SGHRS and CDR2 is YFSETQ. Trimming took 5 bases from V and 0 from J, leaving 12 bases between them. The CDR3 runs 15 residues. The CDR3 nucleotides read TGCGCCAGCAGACCGACAGCGTATAGCAATCAGCCCCAGCATTTT. Translating it yields CASRPTAYSNQPQHF.

This chain connects TRBV7-8 to TRBJ1-2; a possible D gene is TRBD1 (5 bases). This CDR3 is 14 amino acids long. V dropped 4 bases and J dropped 2 bases, with 11 bases sitting between them. The V gene's germline CDR1 is SGHVS and CDR2 FQNEAQ. The CDR3 DNA reads as TGTGCCAGCAGCTCTACGGGGGTCAACTATGGCTACACCTTC. Translating it yields CASSSTGVNYGYTF.

V usage is TRBV5-1 and J usage is TRBJ1-5; TRBD1 agrees at 7 bases. Trimming cost V 0 bases and J 0 bases; bases outside gene matches: 3. CDR1 is SGHRS and CDR2 is YFSETQ in the germline V gene. The CDR3 sequence is 16 residues long. Written as DNA, the CDR3 is TGCGCCAGCAGCTTGGGGGGACAGAGTAGCAATCAGCCCCAGCATTTT. Protein: CASSLGGQSSNQPQHF.

The genes are TRBV4-2 and TRBJ2-3, with D perhaps matching TRBD1 (7 bases). Trimming removed 4 bases from V and 2 bases from J, with 22 bases in between. This CDR3 region has 18 residues. Germline CDR1 LGHNA, CDR2 YNFKEQ. The CDR3, as DNA: TGTGCCAGCAGCCGCCTCCCAGGGGGGCAGGGAATCACAGATACGCAGTATTTT. Translated, it gives CASSRLPGGQGITDTQYF.

This chain joins TRBV18 and TRBJ1-4; D remains unclear. V lost 5 bases to trimming and J lost 1 base, with 8 bases between them. The germline CDR1 and CDR2 sequences are KGHSH and LQKENI. This CDR3 is built from 14 residues. CDR3 DNA: TGTGCCAGCTCATCCACTAAAACTAATGAAAAACTGTTTTTT. It encodes CASSSTKTNEKLFF.

A single count supports this clone. This sample includes further DNA sequences coding for the same CDR3. The rearrangement uses TRBV20-1 and TRBJ1-2, with D hard to call. In germline, CDR1 is DFQATT, CDR2 SNEGSKA (reference sequence). The CDR3 is made up of 13 amino acids. Trimming cost V 3 bases and J 2 bases, with 10 bases left between them. This chain's CDR3 is CSASTGSNYGYTF. CDR3 bases: TGCAGTGCTAGTACGGGGTCGAACTATGGCTACACCTTC.

The CDR3 is CASSGGPLPTNEKLFF. The CDR3 nucleotides read TGTGCCAGCAGTGGGGGGCCGCTCCCAACTAATGAAAAACTGTTTTTT. The chain links TRBV6-2 or TRBV6-3 to TRBJ1-4; D possibly corresponds to TRBD1 (6 bases). V lost 5 bases and J lost 0, with 13 bases in between. The CDR3 is made up of 16 amino acids. From germline, CDR1 is MNHEY and CDR2 SVGEGT.

The V and J genes are TRBV7-2 and TRBJ1-1; 8 nucleotides align to TRBD1. The CDR3 extends over 15 amino acids. Losses at the gene ends were 5 bases for V and 0 bases for J; bases not matched to a gene: 5. The germline CDR1 and CDR2 sequences are SGHTA and FQGNSA. The DNA for the CDR3 is TGTGCCAGCAGCAGAGAGACAGGGGTGAACACTGAAGCTTTCTTT. Translated: CASSRETGVNTEAFF.

V is TRBV14 and J is TRBJ1-2; D unresolved. Germline CDR1 is SGHDN and CDR2 is FVKESK. V lost 0 bases, J lost 6 bases, and 20 bases lay in between. This CDR3 has 17 residues. In DNA, the CDR3 is TGTGCCAGCAGCCAAGATGTTGGGAGGAATCCTGATCATGGCTACACCTTC. Residues: CASSQDVGRNPDHGYTF.

This clone was found once. In nucleotides, the CDR3 is TGCGCCAGCAGCCAAGATAACAAACGTAACTATGGCTACACCTTC. This translates into CASSQDNKRNYGYTF. The rearrangement uses TRBV4-1 and TRBJ1-2; D gene uncertain. The germline V gene has CDR1 MGHRA and CDR2 YSYEKL. Trimming removed 0 bases from V and 1 base from J, with 9 bases in between. This CDR3 is built from 15 residues.

The chain combines TRBV11-2 with TRBJ2-1; no definite D call. Germline V gene data show CDR1 as SGHAT and CDR2 as FQNNGV. This CDR3 contains 13 residues. V lost 1 base to trimming and J lost 3 bases, with 4 bases between them. The CDR3 region is CASSLAVYNEQFF. CDR3 coding DNA: TGTGCCAGCAGCTTAGCGGTCTACAATGAGCAGTTCTTC.

There are a few counts of this clone. The chain couples TRBV25-1 to TRBJ1-6; no clear D. Deletions cut 7 bases from V and 10 bases from J, with 11 bases between. The germline V gene has CDR1 MGHDK and CDR2 SYGVNS. The CDR3 is 12 amino acids. The CDR3 loop reads CASTPGNSPLHF. Here the CDR3 DNA reads TGTGCCAGCACCCCAGGAAACTCACCCCTCCACTTT.

The CDR3 protein is CASSSRLGDSLKTSPETQYF. In nucleotides, the CDR3 is TGTGCCAGCAGCTCACGCCTAGGGGATAGCTTGAAGACTAGCCCAGAGACCCAGTACTTC. The genes are TRBV3-1 (or the pseudogene TRBV3-2) and TRBJ2-5; TRBD2 agrees at 7 bases. Germline V lookup: CDR1 LGHDT, CDR2 YNNKEL (reference sequence). V shed 5 bases and J 4 bases; nucleotides not matched to a gene: 25. The CDR3 has 20 amino acids.

This clone appeared a single time. This rearrangement joins TRBV9 to TRBJ1-2, with 7 bases fitting TRBD1. CDR1 and CDR2 from the germline V gene are SGDLS and YYNGEE. Unmatched junction bases numbered 4, after V lost 3 bases and J lost 8 bases. The CDR3 length is 12 residues. The CDR3 DNA is TGTGCCAGCAGCGGACCGGACAGGGGCTACACCTTC. Translating it yields CASSGPDRGYTF.

J is TRBJ1-4 and V is TRBV6-5; D call uncertain. CDR1 is MNHEY, CDR2 SVGAGI, per germline. Trimming took off 5 bases at V and 7 bases at J, with 11 bases between the two ends. This CDR3 comprises 13 residues. Here the CDR3 reads CASSPGPFEKLFF. The CDR3, as DNA: TGTGCCAGCAGTCCCGGCCCCTTTGAAAAACTGTTTTTT.

V is TRBV29-1 and J is TRBJ1-1; D is ambiguous. The CDR3 totals 11 residues. Germline CDR1 reads SQVTM; CDR2 reads ANQGSEA. In nucleotides, the CDR3 is TGCAGTGCACCGGGGAACACTGAAGCTTTCTTT. Residues: CSAPGNTEAFF.

The chain couples TRBV19 to TRBJ1-5; the D is unclear. The CDR3 covers 18 residues. Germline lookup yields CDR1 LNHDA and CDR2 SQIVND (reference sequence). V lost 2 bases, J lost 2 bases, and 19 bases lay in between. The CDR3 spells CASSIPNFDAAGNQPQHF. The CDR3 coding sequence is TGTGCCAGTAGTATACCAAATTTCGACGCGGCGGGCAATCAGCCCCAGCATTTT.